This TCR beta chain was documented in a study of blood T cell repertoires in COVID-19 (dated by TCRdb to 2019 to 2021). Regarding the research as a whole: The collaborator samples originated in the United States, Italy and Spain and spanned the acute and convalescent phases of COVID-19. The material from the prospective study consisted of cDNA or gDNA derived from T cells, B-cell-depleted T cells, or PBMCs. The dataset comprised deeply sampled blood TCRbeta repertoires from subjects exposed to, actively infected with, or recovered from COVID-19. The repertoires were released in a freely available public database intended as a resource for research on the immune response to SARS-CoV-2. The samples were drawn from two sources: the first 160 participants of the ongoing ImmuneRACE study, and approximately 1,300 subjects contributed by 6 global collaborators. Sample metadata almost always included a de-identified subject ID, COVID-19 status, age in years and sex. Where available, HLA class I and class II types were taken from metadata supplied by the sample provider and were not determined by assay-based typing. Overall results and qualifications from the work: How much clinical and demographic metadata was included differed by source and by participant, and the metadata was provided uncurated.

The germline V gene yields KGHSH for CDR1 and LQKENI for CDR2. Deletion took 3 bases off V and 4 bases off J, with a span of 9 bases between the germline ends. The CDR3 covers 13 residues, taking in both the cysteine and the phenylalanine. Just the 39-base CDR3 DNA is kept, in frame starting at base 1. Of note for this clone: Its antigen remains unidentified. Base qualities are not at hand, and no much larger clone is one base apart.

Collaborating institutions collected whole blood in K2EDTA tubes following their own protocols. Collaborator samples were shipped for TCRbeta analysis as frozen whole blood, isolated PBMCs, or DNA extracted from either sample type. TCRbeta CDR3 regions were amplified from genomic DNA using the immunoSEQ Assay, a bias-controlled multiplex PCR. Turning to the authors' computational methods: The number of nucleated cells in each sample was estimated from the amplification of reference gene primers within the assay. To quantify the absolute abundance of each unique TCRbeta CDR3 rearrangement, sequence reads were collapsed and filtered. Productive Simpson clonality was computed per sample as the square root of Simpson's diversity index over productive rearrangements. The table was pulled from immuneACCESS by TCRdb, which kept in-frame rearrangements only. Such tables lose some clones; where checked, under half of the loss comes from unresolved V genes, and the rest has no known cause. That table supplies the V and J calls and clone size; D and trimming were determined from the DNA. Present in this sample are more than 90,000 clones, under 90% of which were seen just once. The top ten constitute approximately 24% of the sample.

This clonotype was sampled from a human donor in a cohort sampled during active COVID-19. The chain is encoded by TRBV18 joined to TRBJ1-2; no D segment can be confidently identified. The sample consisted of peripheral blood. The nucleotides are TGTGCCAGCTCACCGGCGGTTATCTATGGCTACACCTTC. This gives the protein CASSPAVIYGYTF.